This passage covers 18 T cell receptor beta chains from one sample sequenced in a study of low-dose radiotherapy and immunotherapy resistance in tumors. The time point denotes: after trial treatment. Treatment noted: LDRT plus nivolumab, ipilimumab, low-dose cyclophosphamide and aspirin (RACIN trial). First-strand cDNA used TRAV- and TRBV-specific primers, covering alpha and beta chains. TCRs were put through roughly 20 PCR cycles of amplification with Phusion. A constant-region primer and the V-primer adapter served as the primer pair. One entry per CDR3 protein results from TCRdb running MiXCR on the reads. The sample yields tens of thousands of distinct CDR3 sequences, around 20% seen once. Here the sequenced sample was PBMCs, taken after low-dose radiotherapy plus immunotherapy. The receptors here all came from a female donor with ovarian cancer.

This clonotype was picked up many times. V is TRBV7-2 and J is TRBJ2-3; D call uncertain. V was clipped by 3 bases and J by 0 bases, with 10 bases between them. This CDR3 spans 15 amino acids. Germline CDR1 SGHTA, CDR2 FQGNSA. The CDR3 nucleotides read TGTGCCAGCAGCTTGTCCTCGACTAGCACAGATACGCAGTATTTT. It specifies CASSLSSTSTDTQYF.

This clonotype was observed at least ten times. J is TRBJ2-7 and V is TRBV6-5, with TRBD2 matching 10 bases. Trimming at V came to 2 bases and at J to 4 bases, leaving 2 bases not matched to a gene. Germline CDR1 reads MNHEY; CDR2 reads SVGAGI. The CDR3 runs to 14 residues. The CDR3 loop is CASSYQRGGYEQYF. The CDR3 nucleotides are TGTGCCAGCAGTTACCAGCGGGGGGGTTACGAGCAGTACTTC.

This clonotype was detected many times. The CDR3 sequence: CASRPGAVNTGELFF. CDR3 nucleotides: TGTGCCAGCCGACCCGGAGCGGTGAACACCGGGGAGCTGTTTTTT. The chain is built from TRBV28 and TRBJ2-2, with a weak D call TRBD2 (5 bases). CDR1 and CDR2 (germline): MDHEN, SYDVKM. The CDR3 is 15 residues long. The germline V and J ends were trimmed by 8 bases and 1 base, with 14 bases remaining between them. Full variable domain (outside the CDR3, taken from reference TRBV28 and TRBJ2-2): DVKVTQSSRYLVKRTGEKVFLECVQDMDHENMFWYRQDPGLGLRLIYFSYDVKMKEKGDIPEGYSVSREKKERFSLILESASTNQTSMYLCASRPGAVNTGELFFGEGSRLTVL.

The rearrangement joins TRBV29-1 to TRBJ1-2; TRBD1 is a possible D gene (5 bases). CDR1 and CDR2 from the germline V gene are SQVTM and ANQGSEA. The CDR3 is made up of 14 amino acids. Deletions cut 3 bases from V and 4 bases from J, with 15 bases between. The CDR3 bases are TGCAGCGTTGAGGGGCTCGGGGAGGTCTATGGCTACACCTTC. It is translated as CSVEGLGEVYGYTF.

This clonotype was detected ten times or more. The rearrangement uses TRBV14 and TRBJ2-3; D may match TRBD1 or TRBD2 (5 bases each). From germline, CDR1 is SGHDN and CDR2 FVKESK. This CDR3 is built from 14 residues. V gave up 3 bases and J gave up 4 bases, with 11 bases separating them. CDR3 sequence reads: CASSHPGRPDTQYF. The CDR3 DNA follows: TGTGCCAGCAGCCATCCGGGACGCCCAGATACGCAGTATTTT. Looking up the rest from reference TRBV14 and TRBJ2-3 gives the full variable domain: EAGVTQFPSHSVIEKGQTVTLRCDPISGHDNLYWYRRVMGKEIKFLLHFVKESKQDESGMPNNRFLAERTGGTYSTLKVQPAELEDSGVYFCASSHPGRPDTQYFGPGTRLTVL.

This clonotype was found many times. The rearrangement joins TRBV4-2 to TRBJ2-5, with unresolved D. Trimming stripped 0 bases from V and 3 bases from J, with 5 bases between. The length of the CDR3 is 13 residues. CDR1 LGHNA and CDR2 YNFKEQ come from the germline V gene. In DNA form, the CDR3 reads TGTGCCAGCAGCCAAGATGCCGAAGAGACCCAGTACTTC. Translation: CASSQDAEETQYF.

Note on this clonotype: A read error is the likely source, as a far larger clone sits one nucleotide away. The chain combines TRBV6-8 with TRBJ2-2, with 10 bases aligning to TRBD1. Germline CDR1 MNHGY, CDR2 SAAAGT. The CDR3 is made up of 16 amino acids. The CDR3 region is CASSLAGTGDTGERFF. The CDR3 nucleotides read TGTGCCAGCAGTTTAGCCGGGACAGGGGACACCGGGGAGCGGTTTTTT.

The CDR3 DNA reads TGCAGCGCCCTATACCAGGGAAACTATGGCTACACCTTC. Translation: CSALYQGNYGYTF. The V call is TRBV29-1, the J call TRBJ1-2; perhaps TRBD1 as D (5 bases). V shed 7 bases and J shed 2 bases, with 14 bases lying between them. Germline V CDR1 and CDR2: SQVTM, ANQGSEA. The CDR3 has 13 residues.

This clonotype was counted a few times. The J gene is TRBJ2-7, the V gene TRBV28, with a possible D match to TRBD2 (5 bases). Germline V gene data show CDR1 as MDHEN and CDR2 as SYDVKM. Trimming cost V 6 bases and J 6 bases, with 18 bases left between them. This CDR3 comprises 14 residues. The CDR3 nucleotides are TGTGCCAGCAGAACCGGGCCACCCGAGGGCGAGCAGTACTTC. Protein: CASRTGPPEGEQYF.

This clonotype was seen repeatedly, ten times or more. The J gene is TRBJ1-5, the V gene TRBV28; D is ambiguous. The CDR3 contains 13 residues. CDR1 is MDHEN and CDR2 is SYDVKM in the germline V gene. V was pared by 4 bases and J by 3 bases, with 7 bases between. The CDR3 DNA reads TGTGCCAGCAGTTATACAGACAATCAGCCCCAGCATTTT. Amino acids: CASSYTDNQPQHF.

As regards this clonotype: The DNA is omitted, as the CDR3 cannot be located on it reliably, and the CDR3 follows TCRdb's listing. This sequence joins TRBV29-1 and TRBJ2-2; no DNA check was done on the table's D call, TRBD1. Germline CDR1 SQVTM, CDR2 ANQGSEA. The CDR3 has 16 amino acids, counting both end residues. The CDR3: CSVGRDTGFSGELFFF.

The V gene is TRBV28, the J gene TRBJ2-7; TRBD1 might be the D (5 bases). This CDR3 comprises 14 residues. V lost 1 base to trimming and J lost 3 bases, with 10 bases between them. Per germline, CDR1 MDHEN and CDR2 SYDVKM. The CDR3, as DNA: TGTGCCAGCAGTTTATTCCCCCAGGGCTACGAGCAGTACTTC. It is translated as CASSLFPQGYEQYF. The whole variable domain, remainder taken from reference TRBV28 and TRBJ2-7, is DVKVTQSSRYLVKRTGEKVFLECVQDMDHENMFWYRQDPGLGLRLIYFSYDVKMKEKGDIPEGYSVSREKKERFSLILESASTNQTSMYLCASSLFPQGYEQYFGPGTRLTVT.

The rearrangement joins TRBV7-9 to TRBJ2-5; the D is unclear. This CDR3 is built from 17 residues. The germline gives CDR1 SEHNR, CDR2 FQNEAQ (reference sequence). V was clipped by 5 bases and J by 2 bases, with 21 bases between them. DNA for the CDR3: TGTGCCAGCAGCCCGCCCCTGAACCAACCCCTTCAAGAGACCCAGTACTTC. Translated: CASSPPLNQPLQETQYF.

This chain joins TRBV29-1 and TRBJ2-1; TRBD2 might be the D (6 bases). Germline values: CDR1 SQVTM, CDR2 ANQGSEA. V was clipped by 4 bases and J by 1 base, with 11 bases between them. The length of the CDR3 is 14 residues. CDR3 residues: CSVGGVLSYNEQFF. CDR3 in DNA: TGCAGCGTTGGCGGGGTCTTATCCTACAATGAGCAGTTCTTC.

This clonotype was seen many times. The V call is TRBV28, the J call TRBJ2-1; the match to TRBD2 covers 7 bases. Germline V lookup: CDR1 MDHEN, CDR2 SYDVKM. Unmatched junction bases numbered 15, after V lost 4 bases and J lost 9 bases. This CDR3 has 16 residues. In DNA, the CDR3 is TGTGCCAGCAGTTCCTTAGCGGGTGGCCTGACGCGTGAGCAGTTCTTC. Translating gives CASSSLAGGLTREQFF.

The table lists this clonotype with a few counts. This chain connects TRBV18 to TRBJ2-1; 7 bases line up with TRBD2. This CDR3 spans 13 amino acids. Germline V gene sequence: CDR1 KGHSH, CDR2 LQKENI. Unmatched junction bases numbered 3, after V lost 5 bases and J lost 5 bases. The CDR3 protein is CASSTGTNNEQFF. The CDR3 region has the DNA TGTGCCAGCTCAACCGGGACTAACAATGAGCAGTTCTTC.

This clonotype was seen repeatedly, ten times or more. The chain is built from TRBV7-8 and TRBJ2-1; D is unclear. In germline, CDR1 is SGHVS, CDR2 FQNEAQ. The V gene lost 2 bases and the J gene lost 6 bases, with 8 bases spanning the gap. There are 13 residues in the CDR3. CDR3 sequence: CASSLLGVNEQFF. In DNA form, the CDR3 reads TGTGCCAGCAGCTTATTAGGAGTCAATGAGCAGTTCTTC.

This clonotype was observed many times. The rearrangement links TRBV28 to TRBJ2-1; D is possibly TRBD2 (6 bases). This CDR3 spans 15 amino acids. The ends were cut back, 3 bases at V and 4 bases at J, with 13 bases in the middle. CDR1 and CDR2 (germline): MDHEN, SYDVKM. In DNA form, the CDR3 reads TGTGCCAGCAGTTTCGGCGGGATACCATACAATGAGCAGTTCTTC. Residues: CASSFGGIPYNEQFF.